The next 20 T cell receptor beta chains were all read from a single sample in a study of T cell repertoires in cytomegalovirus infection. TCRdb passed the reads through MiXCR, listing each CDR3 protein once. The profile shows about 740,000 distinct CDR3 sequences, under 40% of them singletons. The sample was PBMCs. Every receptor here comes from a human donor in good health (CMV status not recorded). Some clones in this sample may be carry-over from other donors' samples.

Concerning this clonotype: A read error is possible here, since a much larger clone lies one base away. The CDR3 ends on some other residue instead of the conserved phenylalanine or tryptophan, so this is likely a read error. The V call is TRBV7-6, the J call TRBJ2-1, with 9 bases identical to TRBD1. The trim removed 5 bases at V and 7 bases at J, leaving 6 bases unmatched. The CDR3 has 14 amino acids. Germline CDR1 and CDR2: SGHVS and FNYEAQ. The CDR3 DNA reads TGTGCCAGCAGCCCCACGGGGACAGGGAATGAGCAGTTCTTA. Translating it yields CASSPTGTGNEQFL.

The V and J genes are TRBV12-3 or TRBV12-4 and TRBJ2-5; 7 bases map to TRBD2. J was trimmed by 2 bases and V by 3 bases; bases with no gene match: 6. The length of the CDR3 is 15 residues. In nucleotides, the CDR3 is TGTGCCAGCAGTTTTCCCCTAGCGGAACAAGAGACCCAGTACTTC. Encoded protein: CASSFPLAEQETQYF.

This CDR3 is CASRADRGFNSPLHF. In DNA, the CDR3 is TGTGCCAGCAGGGCCGACAGAGGGTTTAATTCACCCCTCCACTTT. The genes are TRBV12-3 or TRBV12-4 and TRBJ1-6, with D possibly being TRBD1 (5 bases). Trimming cost V 6 bases and J 6 bases, with 15 bases left between them. The CDR3 totals 15 residues.

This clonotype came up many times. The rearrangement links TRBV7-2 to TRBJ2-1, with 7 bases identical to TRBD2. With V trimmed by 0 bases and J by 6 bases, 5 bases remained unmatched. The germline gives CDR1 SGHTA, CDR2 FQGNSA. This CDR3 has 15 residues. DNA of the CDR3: TGTGCCAGCAGCTTAGCGGGAGGGCCCGTCAATGAGCAGTTCTTC. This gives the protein CASSLAGGPVNEQFF.

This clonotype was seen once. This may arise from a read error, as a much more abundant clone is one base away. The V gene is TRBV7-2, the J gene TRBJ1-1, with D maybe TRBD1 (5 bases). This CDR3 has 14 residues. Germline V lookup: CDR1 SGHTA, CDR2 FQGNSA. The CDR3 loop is CASSPGHGNTDAFF. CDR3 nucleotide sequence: TGTGCCAGCAGCCCTGGACACGGGAACACTGACGCTTTCTTT.

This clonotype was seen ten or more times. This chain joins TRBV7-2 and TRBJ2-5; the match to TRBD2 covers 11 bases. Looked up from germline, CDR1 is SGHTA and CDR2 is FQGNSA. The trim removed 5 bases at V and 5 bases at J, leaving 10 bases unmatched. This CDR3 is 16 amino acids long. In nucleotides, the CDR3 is TGTGCCAGCAGCCTCTTGACTAGCGGGGTACCCGAGACCCAGTACTTC. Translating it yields CASSLLTSGVPETQYF.

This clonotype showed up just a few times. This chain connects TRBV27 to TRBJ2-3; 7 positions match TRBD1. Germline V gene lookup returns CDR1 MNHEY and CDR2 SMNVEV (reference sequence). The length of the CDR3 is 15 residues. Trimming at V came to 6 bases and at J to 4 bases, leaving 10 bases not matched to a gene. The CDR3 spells CASRSDRDPPDTQYF. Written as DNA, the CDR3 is TGTGCCAGCAGGTCAGACAGGGACCCGCCAGATACGCAGTATTTT.

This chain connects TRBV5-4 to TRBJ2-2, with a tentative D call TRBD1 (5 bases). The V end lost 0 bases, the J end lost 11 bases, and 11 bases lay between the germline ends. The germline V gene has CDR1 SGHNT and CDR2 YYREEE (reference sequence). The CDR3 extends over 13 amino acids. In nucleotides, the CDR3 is TGTGCCAGCAGCTTGGGCCAGGGCCGTGAGCTGTTTTTT. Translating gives CASSLGQGRELFF.

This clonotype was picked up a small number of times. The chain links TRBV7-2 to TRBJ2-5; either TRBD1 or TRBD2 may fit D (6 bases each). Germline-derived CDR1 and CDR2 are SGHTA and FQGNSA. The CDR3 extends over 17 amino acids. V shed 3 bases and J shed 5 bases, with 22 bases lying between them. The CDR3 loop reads CASSFYQRSGGGETQYF. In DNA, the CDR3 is TGTGCCAGCAGCTTCTACCAACGTTCCGGGGGCGGTGAGACCCAGTACTTC. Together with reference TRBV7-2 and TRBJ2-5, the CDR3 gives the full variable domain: GAGVSQSPSNKVTEKGKDVELRCDPISGHTALYWYRQSLGQGLEFLIYFQGNSAPDKSGLPSDRFSAERTGGSVSTLTIQRTQQEDSAVYLCASSFYQRSGGGETQYFGPGTRLLVL.

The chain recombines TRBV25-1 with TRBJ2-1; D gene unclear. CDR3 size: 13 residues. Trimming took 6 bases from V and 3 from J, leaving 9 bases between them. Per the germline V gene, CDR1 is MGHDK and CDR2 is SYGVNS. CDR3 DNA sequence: TGTGCCAGCAGGGGTAAATTCTACAATGAGCAGTTCTTC. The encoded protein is CASRGKFYNEQFF.

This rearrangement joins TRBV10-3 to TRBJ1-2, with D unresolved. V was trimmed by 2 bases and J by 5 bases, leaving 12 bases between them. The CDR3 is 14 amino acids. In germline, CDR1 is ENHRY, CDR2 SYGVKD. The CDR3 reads CAISEGEEIYGYTF. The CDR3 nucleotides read TGTGCCATCAGTGAGGGGGAGGAGATATATGGCTACACCTTC.

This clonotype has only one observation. In DNA form, the CDR3 reads TGTGCCACCAGTGATGACCTGGGACAGGGGAGAGAGACCCAGTACTTC. Translating gives CATSDDLGQGRETQYF. The V and J genes are TRBV24-1 and TRBJ2-5, with TRBD1 matching over 10 bases. Looked up from germline, CDR1 is KGHDR and CDR2 is SFDVKD. The junction had 7 bases not matched to a gene; V was cut back by 3 bases and J by 4 bases. CDR3 length: 16 amino acids.

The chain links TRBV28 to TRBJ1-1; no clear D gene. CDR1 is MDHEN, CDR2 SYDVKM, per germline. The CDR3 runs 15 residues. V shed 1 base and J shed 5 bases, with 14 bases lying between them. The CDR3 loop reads CASSLYNSPRTEAFF. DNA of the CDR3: TGTGCCAGCAGTTTATATAACTCACCTCGGACTGAAGCTTTCTTT.

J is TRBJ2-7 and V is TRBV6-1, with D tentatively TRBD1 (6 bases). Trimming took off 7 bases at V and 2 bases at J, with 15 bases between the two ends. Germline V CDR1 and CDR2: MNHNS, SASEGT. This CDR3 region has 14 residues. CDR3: CASNRDVRTYEQYF. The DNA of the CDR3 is TGTGCCAGCAACAGGGACGTCCGAACCTACGAGCAGTACTTC.

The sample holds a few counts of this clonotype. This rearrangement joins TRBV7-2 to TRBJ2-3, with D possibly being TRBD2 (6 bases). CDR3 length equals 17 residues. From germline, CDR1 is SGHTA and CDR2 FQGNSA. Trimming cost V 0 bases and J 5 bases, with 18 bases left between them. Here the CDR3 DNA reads TGTGCCAGCAGCTTAGCGGCGGGGAGTGGGAGTGGAGATACGCAGTATTTT. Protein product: CASSLAAGSGSGDTQYF.

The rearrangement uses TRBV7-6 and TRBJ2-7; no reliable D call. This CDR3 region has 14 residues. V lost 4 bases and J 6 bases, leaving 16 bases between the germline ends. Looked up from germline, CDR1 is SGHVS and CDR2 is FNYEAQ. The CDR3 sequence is CASSWAGGNSEQYF. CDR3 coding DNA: TGTGCCAGCAGCTGGGCCGGTGGCAACTCCGAGCAGTACTTC. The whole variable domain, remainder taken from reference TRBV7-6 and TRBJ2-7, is GAGVSQSPRYKVTKRGQDVALRCDPISGHVSLYWYRQALGQGPEFLTYFNYEAQQDKSGLPNDRFSAERPEGSISTLTIQRTEQRDSAMYRCASSWAGGNSEQYFGPGTRLTVT.

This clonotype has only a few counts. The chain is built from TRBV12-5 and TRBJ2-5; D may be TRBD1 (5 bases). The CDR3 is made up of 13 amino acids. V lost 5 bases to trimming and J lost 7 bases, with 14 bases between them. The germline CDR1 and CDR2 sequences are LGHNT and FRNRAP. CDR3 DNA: TGTGCTAGTGGTACTAATCCCCAGGGGACCCAGTACTTC. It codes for CASGTNPQGTQYF. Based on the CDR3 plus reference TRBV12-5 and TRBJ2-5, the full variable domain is DARVTQTPRHKVTEMGQEVTMRCQPILGHNTVFWYRQTMMQGLELLAYFRNRAPLDDSGMPKDRFSAEMPDATLATLKIQPSEPRDSAVYFCASGTNPQGTQYFGPGTRLLVL.

DNA for the CDR3: TGCGCCAGCAGCCCCGACAGCGGGGACTTAGGGAGATATGGCTACACCTTC. It encodes CASSPDSGDLGRYGYTF. The chain carries TRBV5-1 and TRBJ1-2, with a weak D call TRBD1 (5 bases). This CDR3 comprises 17 residues. Trimming stripped 4 bases from V and 5 bases from J, with 24 bases between. The germline CDR1 and CDR2 sequences are SGHRS and YFSETQ.

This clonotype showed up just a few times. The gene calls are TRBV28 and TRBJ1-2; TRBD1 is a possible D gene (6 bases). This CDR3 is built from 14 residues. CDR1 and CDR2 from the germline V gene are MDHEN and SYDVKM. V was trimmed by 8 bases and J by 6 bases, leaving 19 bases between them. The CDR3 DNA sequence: TGTGCCAGCGCCCCGGGACAACGAGTTAATGGCTACACCTTC. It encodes CASAPGQRVNGYTF.

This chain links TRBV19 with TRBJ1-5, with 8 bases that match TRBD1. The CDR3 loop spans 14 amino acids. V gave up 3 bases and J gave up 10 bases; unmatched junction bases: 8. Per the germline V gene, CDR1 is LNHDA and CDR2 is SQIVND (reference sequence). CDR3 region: CASSIVQGDYPQHF. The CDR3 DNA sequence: TGTGCCAGTAGTATCGTACAGGGGGATTATCCCCAGCATTTT. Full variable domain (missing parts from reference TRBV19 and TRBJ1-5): DGGITQSPKYLFRKEGQNVTLSCEQNLNHDAMYWYRQDPGQGLRLIYYSQIVNDFQKGDIAEGYSVSREKKESFPLTVTSAQKNPTAFYLCASSIVQGDYPQHFGDGTRLSIL.